The 17 T cell receptor beta chains reported below all come from one sample, sequenced in a study of blood T cell repertoires in COVID-19. Sequenced by immunoSEQ multiplex PCR; TCRdb stores in-frame clones only, minus some. The sample has more than 55,000 clones; 88% are singletons. Sequenced input: peripheral blood. These receptors were taken from a woman in her 70s with acute or convalescent COVID-19.

V is TRBV7-9 and J is TRBJ1-2; D ambiguous. Trimming pared 1 base from V and 4 bases from J, leaving 10 bases between. This CDR3 comprises 14 residues. The V gene's germline CDR1 is SEHNR and CDR2 FQNEAQ (reference sequence). The chain's CDR3 is CASSLGAGFYGYTF. The CDR3, as DNA: TGTGCCAGCAGCTTAGGTGCGGGGTTCTATGGCTACACCTTC.

The chain carries TRBV7-9 and TRBJ2-5; tentatively, D is TRBD2 (6 bases). Trimming removed 5 bases from V and 5 bases from J, with 12 bases in between. Germline CDR1 reads SEHNR; CDR2 reads FQNEAQ (reference sequence). This CDR3 comprises 13 residues. The CDR3 region has the DNA TGTGCCAGCAGCCTTAATGGAGGGGAGACCCAGTACTTC. This gives the protein CASSLNGGETQYF.

This chain links TRBV11-3 with TRBJ2-3; 9 bases are shared with TRBD2. The CDR3 runs to 16 residues. The germline V gene encodes CDR1 SGHNT and CDR2 YENEEA. J gave up 1 base and V 4 bases, and 6 bases lay outside the gene matches. The CDR3 region is CASSSRTSEGTDTQYF. The CDR3 nucleotides read TGTGCCAGCAGCTCTCGGACTAGCGAGGGCACAGATACGCAGTATTTT.

This clone was seen only once. The gene calls are TRBV19 and TRBJ2-5; TRBD2 might be the D (5 bases). Germline assignment: CDR1 LNHDA and CDR2 SQIVND (reference sequence). The CDR3 contains 14 residues. Trimming pared 3 bases from V and 5 bases from J, leaving 13 bases between. CDR3 amino acids: CASSIRWRGETQYF. The CDR3 region has the DNA TGTGCCAGTAGTATCAGATGGCGAGGGGAGACCCAGTACTTC.

This clone was seen once. The chain links TRBV11-2 to TRBJ2-7; 10 bases are shared with TRBD1. The J segment lost 4 bases and the V segment lost 4 bases, leaving 19 bases of the junction unmatched. The CDR3 contains 19 residues. CDR1 SGHAT and CDR2 FQNNGV come from the germline V gene. The CDR3 loop reads CASSSTRGRDRGRSYEQYF. CDR3 coding DNA: TGTGCCAGCAGCTCTACTCGGGGCCGGGACAGGGGTAGGAGTTACGAGCAGTACTTC. The variable domain in full, with the rest retrieved from reference TRBV11-2 and TRBJ2-7, is EAGVAQSPRYKIIEKRQSVAFWCNPISGHATLYWYQQILGQGPKLLIQFQNNGVVDDSQLPKDRFSAERLKGVDSTLKIQPAKLEDSAVYLCASSSTRGRDRGRSYEQYFGPGTRLTVT.

The chain is built from TRBV18 and TRBJ2-1; possible D gene TRBD1, 6 bases. Germline values: CDR1 KGHSH, CDR2 LQKENI. The V and J ends lost 4 bases and 0 bases respectively, with 22 bases between them. This CDR3 contains 19 residues. The CDR3 DNA reads as TGTGCCAGCTCACTCCAGTACTTCACAGGGTCGGTCTCCTACAATGAGCAGTTCTTC. It yields the protein CASSLQYFTGSVSYNEQFF.

The V call is TRBV2, the J call TRBJ1-1; no clear D. In germline, CDR1 is SNHLY, CDR2 FYNNEI. V lost 6 bases and J lost 3, with 11 bases in between. CDR3 size: 13 residues. CDR3 DNA sequence: TGTGCCAGCAGGAGGCTTTTGGACACTGAAGCTTTCTTT. It codes for CASRRLLDTEAFF.

The V call is TRBV19, the J call TRBJ2-7, with D maybe TRBD1 (6 bases). This CDR3 has 14 amino acids. CDR1 is LNHDA and CDR2 is SQIVND in the germline V gene (reference sequence). Trimming cost V 7 bases and J 5 bases, with 18 bases left between them. CDR3 residues: CASKDGQRGDEQYF. CDR3 coding DNA: TGTGCCAGTAAGGATGGACAGCGAGGGGACGAGCAGTACTTC.

This clone was detected only once. V gene TRBV5-4 combines with J gene TRBJ1-6; tentative D call: TRBD1 (6 bases). The CDR3 runs to 17 residues. Trimming stripped 4 bases from V and 0 bases from J, with 14 bases between. CDR1 is SGHNT and CDR2 is YYREEE in the germline V gene (reference sequence). This CDR3 reads CASSPTGPSSYNSPLHF. CDR3 DNA sequence: TGTGCCAGCAGCCCAACAGGGCCCAGCTCCTATAATTCACCCCTCCACTTT.

The chain couples TRBV5-4 to TRBJ2-3; no clear D gene. In germline, CDR1 is SGHNT, CDR2 YYREEE (reference sequence). V shed 4 bases and J shed 5 bases, with 11 bases lying between them. The CDR3 is made up of 13 amino acids. CDR3 DNA: TGTGCCAGCAGCCCCCCGGGTCGAGATACGCAGTATTTT. Translating gives CASSPPGRDTQYF.

The chain employs TRBV29-1 and TRBJ2-7; 8 positions match TRBD1. CDR1 and CDR2 from the germline V gene are SQVTM and ANQGSEA. V was clipped by 6 bases and J by 6 bases; unmatched bases: 10. The CDR3 loop spans 13 amino acids. CDR3 nucleotide sequence: TGCAGCGTCTGGACAGGGCGATCGGCCGAGCAGTACTTC. It yields the protein CSVWTGRSAEQYF.

CDR3 nucleotide sequence: TGTGCCAGCAGCTTAAACAGGGAAACCTACGAGCAGTACTTC. It codes for CASSLNRETYEQYF. The chain has TRBV7-3 and TRBJ2-7; weak D call: TRBD1 (6 bases). V lost 1 base and J lost 2, with 9 bases in between. CDR1 is SGHTA and CDR2 is FQGTGA in the germline V gene. The CDR3 extends over 14 amino acids.

The chain employs TRBV7-6 and TRBJ1-2, with 10 bases fitting TRBD1. J was trimmed by 7 bases and V by 5 bases; bases with no gene match: 10. Germline CDR1 SGHVS, CDR2 FNYEAQ. The CDR3 runs to 15 residues. Here the CDR3 DNA reads TGTGCCAGCAGCCCCCGGGACAGGGGACTCGCTGGCTACACCTTC. Amino acid sequence: CASSPRDRGLAGYTF.

The chain is built from TRBV7-8 and TRBJ2-5, with D perhaps matching TRBD1 (6 bases). V was cut by 5 bases and J by 1 base, with 17 bases left in between. The CDR3 totals 16 residues. CDR1 SGHVS and CDR2 FQNEAQ come from the germline V gene. CDR3 DNA sequence: TGTGCCAGCAGCCCAAACGCCGGGACAACCCAAGAGACCCAGTACTTC. Its protein product is CASSPNAGTTQETQYF.

The chain carries TRBV4-1 and TRBJ2-1, with 8 bases matching TRBD2. Trimming took 4 bases from V and 3 from J; bases not matched to a gene: 5. The CDR3 spans 15 residues. Per the germline V gene, CDR1 is MGHRA and CDR2 is YSYEKL. CDR3 sequence (DNA): TGCGCCAGCAGCCGCTCGCTAGCGGGCTACAATGAGCAGTTCTTC. Encoded protein: CASSRSLAGYNEQFF.

The V and J genes are TRBV12-3 or TRBV12-4 and TRBJ1-2; D call uncertain. The CDR3 totals 13 residues. Trimming stripped 10 bases from V and 7 bases from J, with 19 bases between. CDR3 nucleotide sequence: TGTGCCATCAGCTTAAACTCGATATCTGGCTACACCTTC. It is translated as CAISLNSISGYTF.

The rearrangement links TRBV6-1 to TRBJ1-2; no clear D. Germline V gene sequence: CDR1 MNHNS, CDR2 SASEGT. The V end lost 2 bases, the J end lost 8 bases, and 15 bases lay between the germline ends. The CDR3 spans 14 residues. CDR3: CASSERRALGGYTF. CDR3 nucleotide sequence: TGTGCCAGCAGTGAACGGCGGGCCCTAGGCGGCTACACCTTC.